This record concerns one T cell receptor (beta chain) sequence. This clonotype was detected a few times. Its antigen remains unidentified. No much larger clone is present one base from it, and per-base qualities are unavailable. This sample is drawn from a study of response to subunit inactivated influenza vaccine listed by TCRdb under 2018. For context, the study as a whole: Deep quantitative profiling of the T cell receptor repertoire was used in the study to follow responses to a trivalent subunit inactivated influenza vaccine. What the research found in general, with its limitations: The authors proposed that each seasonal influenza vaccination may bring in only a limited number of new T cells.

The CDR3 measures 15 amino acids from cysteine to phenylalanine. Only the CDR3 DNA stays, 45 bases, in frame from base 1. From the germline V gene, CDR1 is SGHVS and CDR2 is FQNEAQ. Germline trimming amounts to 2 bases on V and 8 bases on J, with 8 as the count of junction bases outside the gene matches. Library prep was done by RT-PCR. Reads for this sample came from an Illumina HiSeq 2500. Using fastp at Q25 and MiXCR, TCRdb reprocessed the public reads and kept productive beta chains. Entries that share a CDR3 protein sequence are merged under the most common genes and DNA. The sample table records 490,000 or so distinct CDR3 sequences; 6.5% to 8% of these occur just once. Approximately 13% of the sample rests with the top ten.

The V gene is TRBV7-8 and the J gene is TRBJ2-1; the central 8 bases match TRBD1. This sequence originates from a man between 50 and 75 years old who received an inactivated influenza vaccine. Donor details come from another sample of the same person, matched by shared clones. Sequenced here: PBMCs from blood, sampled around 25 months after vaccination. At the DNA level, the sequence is TGTGCCAGCAGCTTATGGCAGGGGGCTAGGGATGAGCAGTTCTTC. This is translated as CASSLWQGARDEQFF.